The clone carrying this TCR beta chain was counted only a few times. Its specificity is unknown. Of the isolated RNA, all was reverse transcribed, and so the sequenced material was expressed TCRB transcripts. TCRdb's copy holds only in-frame clones and misses some; the assay was immunoSEQ multiplex PCR. There are over 650,000 clones in the sample; over 13% occur only once, and nearly 0.04% lies in the top ten. Per germline, CDR1 SGHRS and CDR2 YFSETQ. V was trimmed by 4 bases and J by 4 bases, leaving 12 bases between them. The CDR3 has 14 amino acids. The data were obtained in a study of beta chain features in type 1 diabetes. General observations from the study: The study found moderately but significantly shorter TCRB CDR3s in all four CD4+ subsets of Type 1 diabetes patients. cDNA-based reads could over-represent cells with high TCR expression.

The sample was naive CD4+ T cells from blood. The sequence came from a man younger than 30 with type 1 diabetes. This chain links TRBV5-1 with TRBJ1-3; D unresolved. For the CDR3, the DNA is TGCGCCAGCAGCGCCAGACTGGGAGGAAACACCATATATTTT. Translation: CASSARLGGNTIYF.